This T cell receptor beta chain was documented in a study of regulatory T cells in long-lasting Graves disease. The TCR beta library used iRepertoire HTBI primers with Arm-PCR amplification of CDR3. TCRdb analysed the multiplex PCR reads with MiXCR anew, one entry per CDR3 protein. The data contain 450,000 to 500,000 distinct CDR3 sequences, 15% to 20% of them singletons. The CDR3 has 13 residues. J gave up 3 bases and V 6 bases, and 3 bases lay outside the gene matches. Study results and limitations: The persistent group shared 3,000 or so public clonotypes, more than the 950 to 1,000 shared by new patients.

This clonotype was seen ten or more times. Its antigen is unidentified. The time point: newly diagnosed GD, antithyroid drugs for less than 3 months. PBMC RNA was the source of the TCR library. The data were also submitted as part of a second study, on T cells in Graves' hyperthyroidism and ophthalmopathy.

The source is a middle-aged man with Graves disease. Sequencing was performed on peripheral blood mononuclear cells (PBMCs), taken at new diagnosis, from a patient treated with antithyroid drugs. This chain connects TRBV12-3 or TRBV12-4 to TRBJ2-3, with 7 nucleotides matching TRBD1. CDR3 DNA: TGTGCCAGCAGCCTCAGGGGGACAGATACGCAGTATTTT. Translated, it gives CASSLRGTDTQYF.